One and the same sample provided the 10 T cell receptor beta chains below, sequenced in a study of sequential checkpoint blockade in melanoma. TCRdb's table, derived via immunoSEQ multiplex PCR, lists solely in-frame clones and lacks some. This sample yields about 22,000 clones, of which roughly 76% are seen a single time; around 26% belongs to the top ten. The treatment: randomized to nivolumab then ipilimumab (arm A) or the reverse (arm B). This sample comprised CD8+ T cells sorted from blood (inferred from file names), obtained from a patient given nivolumab and ipilimumab in sequence. The receptors come from a human donor with melanoma.

This chain links TRBV4-3 with TRBJ2-7; 9 positions agree with TRBD1. The CDR3 is made up of 15 amino acids. With 1 base clipped from V and 4 bases from J, the junction kept 5 bases outside the gene matches. CDR1 is LGHNA and CDR2 is YSLEER in the germline V gene. Here the CDR3 DNA reads TGCGCCAGCAGCCAAGGGACAGGGGTTCTTTACGAGCAGTACTTC. Residues: CASSQGTGVLYEQYF.

The chain couples TRBV30 to TRBJ1-1, with TRBD1 matching over 8 bases. Losses at the gene ends were 8 bases for V and 3 bases for J; bases not matched to a gene: 2. CDR1 is GTSNPN and CDR2 is SVGIG in the germline V gene (reference sequence). The CDR3 loop spans 11 amino acids. The CDR3 region has the DNA TGTGCCGGGACAGGATACACTGAAGCTTTCTTT. Translating it yields CAGTGYTEAFF.

This rearrangement joins TRBV13 to TRBJ2-7, with 9 bases identical to TRBD2. Germline CDR1 and CDR2: PRHDT and FYEKMQ (reference sequence). The ends lost 1 base at V and 7 bases at J; junction bases unmatched: 8. CDR3 length: 15 residues. The DNA of the CDR3 is TGTGCCAGCAGCTTAGTCGCGGGAGGGGCAGTTGAGCAGTACTTC. Protein: CASSLVAGGAVEQYF.

The J gene is TRBJ1-2, the V gene TRBV7-9, with 8 nucleotides matching TRBD1. Germline lookup yields CDR1 SEHNR and CDR2 FQNEAQ (reference sequence). The CDR3 has 15 amino acids. The junction had 9 bases not matched to a gene; V was cut back by 3 bases and J by 6 bases. The CDR3 loop is CASSFGTGFVDGYTF. CDR3 bases: TGTGCCAGCAGCTTCGGGACAGGATTTGTCGATGGCTACACCTTC.

This clone appeared a single time. V usage is TRBV27 and J usage is TRBJ1-6; D is possibly TRBD1 (6 bases). V was trimmed by 5 bases and J by 4 bases, leaving 9 bases between them. The CDR3 sequence is 14 residues long. The germline V gene has CDR1 MNHEY and CDR2 SMNVEV (reference sequence). CDR3 sequence reads: CASSIGQYNSPLHF. The CDR3 DNA follows: TGTGCCAGCAGTATCGGACAGTATAATTCACCCCTCCACTTT.

The genes are TRBV6-5 and TRBJ1-4, with D uncertain. V lost 2 bases, J lost 7 bases, and 17 bases lay in between. This CDR3 is 16 amino acids long. In germline, CDR1 is MNHEY, CDR2 SVGAGI. In DNA, the CDR3 is TGTGCCAGCAGTTACGAGGGTCAGGTAGTTTTTGAAAAACTGTTTTTT. The encoded protein is CASSYEGQVVFEKLFF.

This sequence joins TRBV6-5 and TRBJ2-7; a possible D gene is TRBD2 (5 bases). This CDR3 comprises 15 residues. CDR1 and CDR2 (germline): MNHEY, SVGAGI. Trimming removed 0 bases from V and 0 bases from J, with 9 bases in between. In DNA form, the CDR3 reads TGTGCCAGCAGTTACTCGATAGGGAGCTCCTACGAGCAGTACTTC. Protein product: CASSYSIGSSYEQYF.

V gene TRBV28 combines with J gene TRBJ2-3, with TRBD1 matching over 9 bases. The CDR3 is 17 amino acids. Germline-derived CDR1 and CDR2 are MDHEN and SYDVKM. V was clipped by 4 bases and J by 0 bases; unmatched bases: 8. The CDR3 DNA sequence: TGTGCCAGCAGTTCTACCGGGACAGGGTCTAGCACAGATACGCAGTATTTT. Its protein product is CASSSTGTGSSTDTQYF.

This clone was recorded only once. The V gene is TRBV19, the J gene TRBJ1-4; 9 bases are a match to TRBD1. The CDR3 consists of 17 residues. The V gene end was trimmed by 5 bases and the J gene end by 2 bases; junction bases not matched to a gene: 9. In germline, CDR1 is LNHDA, CDR2 SQIVND (reference sequence). The CDR3, as DNA: TGTGCCAGTAGTTCTACAGGGGGCCGTTCGACTAATGAAAAACTGTTTTTT. Its protein product is CASSSTGGRSTNEKLFF.

This sequence joins TRBV4-3 and TRBJ2-7, with 8 bases lining up with TRBD1. The CDR3 consists of 15 residues. Germline V lookup: CDR1 LGHNA, CDR2 YSLEER. The V gene end was trimmed by 1 base and the J gene end by 5 bases; junction bases not matched to a gene: 7. CDR3 nucleotide sequence: TGCGCCAGCAGCCAAGTAGTACAGGGGGTCCACGAGCAGTACTTC. Its translation: CASSQVVQGVHEQYF.